The subject of this entry is one T cell receptor (beta chain). Which antigen it targets is not known. Nothing much larger sits one base from this clone, and base qualities are not available. This entry belongs to a study of blood T cells in healthy people across ages (dated by TCRdb to about 2015). In terms of the full investigation: In model experiments, template switching captured about one uniquely barcoded TCR beta cDNA molecule for every two T cells. Age-related changes in TCR beta repertoire diversity were measured in the study by deep sequencing normalized with unique cDNA molecular identifiers. The donors were divided into four age groups: young (average around 16 years), middle-aged (over 35), aged (around 59) and long-lived (around 80). To avoid experimental bias, donors of different ages were distributed randomly across sequencing lanes. Using the same blood draw, the study looked at two additional independent replicas of 1 million unique cDNA reads for two donors, one aged 18 to 30 and the other aged 80 or older. Study-wide conclusions, independent of this receptor: The percentage of naive T cells measured by flow cytometry correlated strongly with observed TCR beta diversity. Compared with the aged group, more naive CD4+ T cells, fewer expanded clones and increased TCR diversity were shown by the long-lived group, suggesting age selection. As age increased, observed TCR beta diversity per million T cells dropped in a roughly linear way, and a significant reduction was already evident by age about 40. Donor CMV infection status was unknown, potentially confounding age-related changes in expanded clonotypes. Estimates of total diversity from one million sequenced T cells were regarded as lower bounds and underestimates. Conclusive comparison of naive and antigen-experienced compartments was prevented by the profiling of bulk unsorted PBMCs.

Systemically healthy Caucasian individuals from Russia, 39 in total and aged roughly 6 to 90 years, were included as donors. Each donor gave 8 to 10 milliliters of peripheral blood, drawn into EDTA-treated Vacutainer tubes. Ficoll-Paque density-gradient centrifugation was used to isolate PBMCs, with at least 6 million per sample. Total RNA, at least 5 micrograms per sample, was extracted from PBMCs with Trizol reagent. Naive CD45RAhigh/CD27high T cell percentages were measured by flow cytometry on a PBMC aliquot from every donor. Library generation was performed with 5' RACE. The instrument given in TCRdb is Illumina HiSeq 2500. A second PCR of about 7 to 12 cycles was performed with a sample-barcoded 5' primer and a J-beta primer mix. Each TCR beta cDNA molecule received a unique molecular identifier from a template-switch 5' adaptor carrying 12 random nucleotides. Each sample yielded at least 2.5 million CDR3-containing paired-end reads. First-strand cDNA was synthesized from all RNA with the Mint cDNA synthesis kit, primed by a TRBC-specific oligonucleotide. Following uracil-DNA glycosylase treatment, a first 18-cycle PCR with universal primers M1SS and BC2_uni_R was performed on all cDNA. Turning to the authors' computational methods: Each sample was normalized by randomly selecting 1 million high-quality reads, each carrying a distinct molecular identifier. Reads with shared molecular identifiers were discarded instead of being binned into consensus sequences. MiTCR, with a Q25 quality threshold and the strictest error-elimination algorithm, was used for CDR3 identification, clonotype clustering and error correction. A nonparametric unseen species model with Euler transformation was used to estimate a lower bound on total TCR beta diversity. Using fastp at Q25 and MiXCR, TCRdb reprocessed the public reads and kept productive beta chains. Every distinct CDR3 protein forms one entry, paired with its most common genes and DNA. The V and J calls shown here were made by TCRdb, not taken from the authors' results. In this sample the table shows approximately 850,000 distinct CDR3 sequences, 55% to 75% of which occur a single time. In total, the top ten clones hold around 22% of the sample.

Spanning cysteine to phenylalanine, the CDR3 consists of 14 amino acids. The kept DNA is CDR3 alone, 42 bases in frame from the first base. CDR1 SQVTM and CDR2 ANQGSEA are derived from the germline V gene. The source of this sequence is a man aged 25 to 40 in good health. Sequencing was carried out using blood. The sequence links TRBV29-1 to TRBJ2-1; TRBD2 might be the D gene, on 5 matching bases. The J call may be wrong; the DNA end is better matched by TRBJ2-7. The base sequence is TGCAGCGTGAAAAGCGGAAGCTCCTACAATGAGCAGTACTTC. Its translation is CSVKSGSSYNEQYF.